This TCR beta chain was recovered during a study of blood T cell repertoires in COVID-19. The CDR3 has 13 amino acids. Trimming pared 3 bases from V and 3 bases from J, leaving 12 bases between. The germline CDR1 and CDR2 sequences are GTSNPN and SVGIG (reference sequence). Libraries were prepared by immunoSEQ multiplex PCR; TCRdb keeps only in-frame clonotypes and omits some of them. This sample has some 150,000 clones, with more than 70% found just once. Sequences were obtained from peripheral blood. This chain connects TRBV30 to TRBJ2-7; D is perhaps TRBD1 (5 bases). This clonotype originated in a human donor in a cohort sampled during active COVID-19. CDR3 DNA sequence: TGTGCCTGGAGGACAGCGATCGGCTACGAGCAGTACTTC. Its protein is CAWRTAIGYEQYF.